A selection of T cell receptor beta chains follows, all from one sample in a study of shared clonotypes between healthy human individuals. The repertoire was sequenced with immunoSEQ multiplex PCR; TCRdb's copy has only in-frame clones and lacks some. Of about 2.4 million clones in the sample, approximately 94% were seen once. The source material was naive CD4+ T cells from PBMCs. These receptors all come from a man in his late teens or twenties in good health. Some clones in this sample may be carry-over from other donors' samples. Each CDR3 is given with its conserved first and last residue. A D gene is named only where the DNA matches it firmly. Clone sizes are given selectively: once, few, many, or a class where the clone is expanded.

size,V,J,D,DNA,CDR3
NA,TRBV11-2,TRBJ2-7,TRBD2,TGTGCCAGCAGCTTAGCTGGGTGGACTAGCGGATCCTACGAGCAGTACTTC,CASSLAGWTSGSYEQYF
NA,TRBV6-5,TRBJ1-5,NA,TGTGCCAGCAGTCCCGCACAGCTTAATCAGCCCCAGCATTTT,CASSPAQLNQPQHF
NA,TRBV7-2,TRBJ2-7,NA,TGTGCCAGCAGCTTAAGCTCCTACGAGCAGTACTTC,CASSLSSYEQYF
NA,TRBV6-5,TRBJ1-2,NA,TGTGCCAGCAGTTCTCCTCTCTATGGCTACACCTTC,CASSSPLYGYTF
once,TRBV9,TRBJ1-2,NA,TGTGCCAGCAGCGTAGAACCGATGAACTATGGCTACACCTTC,CASSVEPMNYGYTF
NA,TRBV4-1,TRBJ2-1,NA,TGCGCCAGCAGCCTCCCTGGAGGGAGGAACTGGGAGCAGTTCTTC,CASSLPGGRNWEQFF
once,TRBV19,TRBJ2-5,TRBD1,TGTGCCAGTAGTATCGGGGACAGGGGGTCTGGGGAGACCCAGTACTTC,CASSIGDRGSGETQYF
NA,TRBV30,TRBJ2-3,NA,TGTGCCTGGACCCCCGGGGCACTCAGCACAGATACGCAGTATTTT,CAWTPGALSTDTQYF
few,TRBV18,TRBJ1-1,NA,TGTGCCAGCTCAACTTCCCTGAACACTGAAGCTTTCTTT,CASSTSLNTEAFF
NA,TRBV5-1,TRBJ2-4,NA,TGCGCCAGCAGCTTGGCCCCCCGGGAAGACATTCAGTACTTC,CASSLAPREDIQYF
NA,TRBV25-1,TRBJ2-2,NA,TGTGCCAGCACTGGGGTTAGGAACACCGGGGAGCTGTTTTTT,CASTGVRNTGELFF
NA,TRBV19,TRBJ2-7,TRBD2,TGTGCCAGTAGTGAGTCTAGCGGGGGGTCCTACGAGCAGTACTTC,CASSESSGGSYEQYF
NA,TRBV27,TRBJ2-1,TRBD2,TGCCAGCAGCTTCCGGGACTAGCGGAAGACAATGAGCAGTTCTTC,CQQLPGLAEDNEQFF